This T cell receptor (beta chain) was captured in a study of blood T cell repertoires in COVID-19 (dated by TCRdb to between 2020 and 2021). Regarding the complete study: Samples covering the acute and convalescent phases of COVID-19 were provided by collaborators in the United States, Italy and Spain. The prospective study material was composed of cDNA or gDNA derived from T cells, B-cell-depleted T cells, or PBMCs. Subjects who had been exposed to COVID-19, were actively infected with it, or had recovered from it provided the deeply sampled blood TCRbeta repertoires that made up the dataset. The repertoires were released in a freely available public database intended as a resource for research on the immune response to SARS-CoV-2. The samples were drawn from two sources: the first 160 participants of the ongoing ImmuneRACE study, and 1,200 or so subjects contributed by 6 global collaborators. A de-identified subject ID, COVID-19 status, age in years and sex were almost always included in the sample metadata. Where available, HLA class I and class II types were obtained from metadata supplied by the sample provider rather than from assay-based typing.

Broad study findings and their caveats: Clinical and demographic metadata were provided uncurated, with the amount varying by source and participant.

Participants in the prospective study were aged roughly 18 to 89 years, lived in 24 United States geographic areas, and enrolled through a virtual design. In the prospective study, participants were assigned to cohorts based on the clinical history participants reported in a screening survey and a study questionnaire. Exposed participants were defined as having been in contact with someone with a PCR-confirmed or clinician-diagnosed COVID-19 case within 2 weeks of study entry. Mobile phlebotomists in the prospective study collected whole blood, serum and a nasopharyngeal or oropharyngeal swab from every participant. Participants in the prospective study had the option to provide additional blood draws and questionnaires over an approximately 2-month period. Before DNA extraction, blood samples from the prospective study were shipped at room temperature or frozen. CDR3 length: 16 amino acids, cysteine to phenylalanine. CDR3 DNA only is kept here, 48 bases in frame from base 1. Based on the germline V gene, the CDR1 and CDR2 sequences are KGHSH and LQKENI. V and J are trimmed by 4 bases and 9 bases, and the gene matches miss 13 bases of the junction.

TCRbeta CDR3 regions were amplified from genomic DNA by means of the immunoSEQ Assay, a bias-controlled multiplex PCR. The authors processed their data as follows. Nucleated cell counts per sample were estimated from amplification of reference gene primers within the assay. Sequence reads were collapsed and filtered to measure the absolute abundance of every unique TCRbeta CDR3 rearrangement. Productive Simpson clonality was computed per sample as the square root of Simpson's diversity index over productive rearrangements. The clones in this table, taken by TCRdb from immuneACCESS, are in-frame only. Not every clone is retained; where verified, under half of the shortfall comes from an unresolved V gene, and the cause of the rest is unknown. Clone size and the V and J calls come from that table; the DNA yielded D and trimming. The sample includes roughly 320,000 clones, with 90% to 95% observed a single time. The biggest ten clones account for roughly 3.9% of the sample.

Worth noting for this clone: The specificity of this receptor is unknown. No base quality information exists; no much larger clone differs at one position.

The chain couples TRBV18 to TRBJ1-3, and TRBD1 aligns with 9 junction nucleotides. The clonotype comes from a woman in her thirties who had been exposed to COVID-19. The sample was PBMCs or T cells enriched from blood (not recorded which). The DNA sequence is as follows: TGTGCCAGCTCACTTGGTCCGGGACAGGGTACCGGCACCATATATTTT. This is translated as CASSLGPGQGTGTIYF. With the rest looked up from the reference TRBV18 and TRBJ1-3 genes rather than sequenced, the full variable domain is NAGVMQNPRHLVRRRGQEARLRCSPMKGHSHVYWYRQLPEEGLKFMVYLQKENIIDESGMPKERFSAEFPKEGPSILRIQQVVRGDSAAYFCASSLGPGQGTGTIYFGEGSWLTVV.